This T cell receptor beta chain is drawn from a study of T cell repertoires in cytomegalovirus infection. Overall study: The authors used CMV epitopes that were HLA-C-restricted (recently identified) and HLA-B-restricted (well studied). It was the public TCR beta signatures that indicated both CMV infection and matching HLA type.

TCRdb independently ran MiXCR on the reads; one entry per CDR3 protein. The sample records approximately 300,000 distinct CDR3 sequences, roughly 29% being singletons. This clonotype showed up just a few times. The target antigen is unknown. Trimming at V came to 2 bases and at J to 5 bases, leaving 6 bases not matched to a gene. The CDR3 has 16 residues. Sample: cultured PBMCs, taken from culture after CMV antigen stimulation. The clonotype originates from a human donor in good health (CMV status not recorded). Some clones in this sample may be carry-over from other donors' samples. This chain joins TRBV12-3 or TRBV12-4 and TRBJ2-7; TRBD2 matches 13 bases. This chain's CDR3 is CASSLRVGLAGDEQYF. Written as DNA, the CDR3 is TGTGCCAGCAGTTTACGAGTCGGACTAGCGGGAGACGAGCAGTACTTC.